The T cell receptor beta chain described here comes from a study of T-cell reconstitution after alpha-beta-depleted transplantation in children. This clonotype was counted only a few times. No antigen is known for it. General study points: T-cell counts and diversity at one year following transplant were attributed mainly to newly produced T cells.

During its preparation, the TCRbeta library received unique molecular identifiers. Each CDR3 protein is one row after TCRdb ran MiXCR on the PCR reads. Of about 460,000 distinct CDR3 sequences in the sample, roughly an eighth were seen once. Trimming shortened V by 0 bases and J by 1 base, and 8 bases separated the two germline ends. The CDR3 totals 15 residues. The germline CDR1 and CDR2 sequences are SGHNT and YYREEE (reference sequence). The chain combines TRBV5-4 with TRBJ2-1; D may be TRBD2 (6 bases). This receptor was taken from a female patient under 10 years old who had a stem cell transplant for aplastic anemia, so the T cells may come from the graft donor. This material consisted of PBMCs, mostly from graft donor cells, taken 180 days after TCRalphabeta/CD19-depleted stem cell transplant. CDR3 DNA: TGTGCCAGCAGCTTGGGGGGGGAGTCCTACAATGAGCAGTTCTTC. Amino acids: CASSLGGESYNEQFF.